Each of the 14 T cell receptor beta chains below was sequenced from the same sample in a study of control samples from healthy donors and cancer patients. TCRdb's copy holds only in-frame clones and misses some; the assay was immunoSEQ multiplex PCR. This sample has tens of thousands of clones, with 70% found just once. The sample taken for sequencing was formalin-fixed, paraffin-embedded tissue. All receptors come from a male donor with melanoma.

The rearrangement uses TRBV6-4 and TRBJ2-3; no clear D. Germline CDR1 MRHNA, CDR2 SNTAGT. This CDR3 contains 13 residues. Trimming cost V 4 bases and J 0 bases, with 5 bases left between them. CDR3 DNA: TGTGCCAGCAGTGGTAGCAGCACAGATACGCAGTATTTT. Translating it yields CASSGSSTDTQYF.

The chain recombines TRBV18 with TRBJ2-7, with D hard to call. From germline, CDR1 is KGHSH and CDR2 LQKENI. The V gene lost 3 bases and the J gene lost 7 bases, with 19 bases spanning the gap. The CDR3 totals 15 residues. CDR3 coding DNA: TGTGCCAGCTCACCCAAGACGTCCGGGCCTTCGGAGCAGTACTTC. This translates into CASSPKTSGPSEQYF.

This clone was observed a few times. The chain carries TRBV7-2 and TRBJ2-2; TRBD1 or TRBD2 may be the D gene (6 bases each). The CDR3 extends over 16 amino acids. V gave up 4 bases and J gave up 4 bases, with 16 bases separating them. The V gene's germline CDR1 is SGHTA and CDR2 FQGNSA. Here the CDR3 reads CASSSGASAFTGELFF. CDR3 sequence (DNA): TGTGCCAGCAGCTCGGGGGCTAGCGCCTTCACCGGGGAGCTGTTTTTT.

By sample fraction, this clone is large (0.1 to 1%). The gene calls are TRBV4-1 and TRBJ2-1, with 10 bases aligning to TRBD2. The CDR3 spans 16 residues. J was trimmed by 4 bases and V by 0 bases; bases with no gene match: 3. The V gene's germline CDR1 is MGHRA and CDR2 YSYEKL. The DNA of the CDR3 is TGCGCCAGCAGCCAAGAGGGAGCGGGAGGGTACAATGAGCAGTTCTTC. It translates to CASSQEGAGGYNEQFF.

V and J are TRBV6-4 and TRBJ1-2; 7 positions agree with TRBD1. The germline V gene encodes CDR1 MRHNA and CDR2 SNTAGT. With 4 bases clipped from V and 5 bases from J, the junction kept 4 bases outside the gene matches. The CDR3 contains 13 residues. This CDR3 is CASSGQGIYGYTF. The CDR3 DNA reads TGTGCCAGCAGTGGACAGGGTATATATGGCTACACCTTC.

This clone was picked up one time. The J gene is TRBJ2-5, the V gene TRBV5-5; perhaps TRBD2 as D (7 bases). Trimming pared 4 bases from V and 4 bases from J, leaving 17 bases between. Germline CDR1 SGHKS, CDR2 YYEKEE (reference sequence). This CDR3 comprises 15 residues. The chain's CDR3 is CASSHGGLGGETQYF. The CDR3 DNA reads TGTGCCAGCAGCCACGGGGGGCTGGGGGGAGAGACCCAGTACTTC. Looking up the rest from reference TRBV5-5 and TRBJ2-5 gives the full variable domain: DAGVTQSPTHLIKTRGQQVTLRCSPISGHKSVSWYQQVLGQGPQFIFQYYEKEERGRGNFPDRFSARQFPNYSSELNVNALLLGDSALYLCASSHGGLGGETQYFGPGTRLLVL.

The gene calls are TRBV2 and TRBJ1-4; 8 nucleotides line up with TRBD1. With 0 bases clipped from V and 11 bases from J, the junction kept 23 bases outside the gene matches. Germline-derived CDR1 and CDR2 are SNHLY and FYNNEI. The CDR3 runs to 20 residues. The CDR3 loop reads CASSEAGIGQGLDPRKKLFF. In DNA form, the CDR3 reads TGTGCCAGCAGTGAAGCGGGAATTGGACAGGGCCTGGACCCGCGAAAGAAACTGTTTTTT.

J is TRBJ2-1 and V is TRBV28, with D possibly being TRBD2 (5 bases). Per germline, CDR1 MDHEN and CDR2 SYDVKM. CDR3 length: 15 amino acids. V shed 4 bases and J shed 1 base, with 11 bases lying between them. This CDR3 is CASSSAGGSYNEQFF. CDR3 nucleotides: TGTGCCAGCAGTTCCGCGGGTGGATCCTACAATGAGCAGTTCTTC.

This clone is medium-sized within its sample. The rearrangement links TRBV30 to TRBJ2-1; D may correspond to TRBD1 or TRBD2 (7 bases each). V lost 2 bases and J lost 8, with 16 bases in between. The CDR3 is made up of 14 amino acids. Germline V gene lookup returns CDR1 GTSNPN and CDR2 SVGIG (reference sequence). The CDR3 here is CAWSRGRELDEQFF. The CDR3 DNA reads as TGTGCCTGGAGTAGGGGGCGGGAGTTGGATGAGCAGTTCTTC. Based on the CDR3 plus reference TRBV30 and TRBJ2-1, the full variable domain is SQTIHQWPATLVQPVGSPLSLECTVEGTSNPNLYWYRQAAGRGLQLLFYSVGIGQISSEVPQNLSASRPQDRQFILSSKKLLLSDSGFYLCAWSRGRELDEQFFGPGTRLTVL.

The genes are TRBV5-1 and TRBJ2-1, with D maybe TRBD1 (5 bases). The V end lost 1 base, the J end lost 4 bases, and 18 bases lay between the germline ends. Per germline, CDR1 SGHRS and CDR2 YFSETQ. The CDR3 sequence is 17 residues long. CDR3 bases: TGCGCCAGCAGCTTGAGCCCGACAGAGAAAATTTACAATGAGCAGTTCTTC. Protein: CASSLSPTEKIYNEQFF.

The chain employs TRBV10-3 and TRBJ2-3; maybe TRBD2 (6 bases). Looked up from germline, CDR1 is ENHRY and CDR2 is SYGVKD. The CDR3 loop spans 17 amino acids. Trimming left V 10 bases short and J 2 bases short, with 25 bases between. The CDR3 nucleotides read TGTGCCACCCTCCAAAGGGCCGGGGAGGCCTCCACAGATACGCAGTATTTT. Translation: CATLQRAGEASTDTQYF.

The rearrangement links TRBV11-2 to TRBJ1-3; D is uncertain. Germline assignment: CDR1 SGHAT and CDR2 FQNNGV. The V gene lost 3 bases and the J gene lost 3 bases, with 6 bases spanning the gap. The CDR3 consists of 13 residues. The CDR3 nucleotides read TGTGCCAGCAGCTTGAATTTTGGAAACACCATATATTTT. Translating gives CASSLNFGNTIYF.

This clone was detected once. V and J are TRBV6-1 and TRBJ1-1; D is unresolved. Per germline, CDR1 MNHNS and CDR2 SASEGT. V lost 2 bases, J lost 0 bases, and 4 bases lay in between. This CDR3 has 13 residues. The CDR3: CASSEQLNTEAFF. CDR3 DNA: TGTGCCAGCAGTGAACAGCTGAACACTGAAGCTTTCTTT.

The gene calls are TRBV28 and TRBJ1-1, with D uncertain. This CDR3 is 12 amino acids long. Trimming stripped 7 bases from V and 0 bases from J, with 6 bases between. The germline V gene has CDR1 MDHEN and CDR2 SYDVKM. CDR3 sequence: CASMVLNTEAFF. The CDR3 DNA follows: TGTGCCAGCATGGTGTTGAACACTGAAGCTTTCTTT.